This T cell receptor (beta chain) was recorded in a study of CD8+ T cells in alopecia areata. On this clone: Its antigen is currently unknown.

Alopecia areata patients gave lesional scalp punch biopsies and peripheral blood samples. cDNA reverse transcribed from extracted RNA served as the sequencing template. Generated by immunoSEQ multiplex PCR, the TCRdb table keeps only in-frame clones and is missing some. The sample shows fewer than 70,000 clones, roughly 47% of them seen only once. Germline assignment: CDR1 SEHNR and CDR2 FQNEAQ (reference sequence). This CDR3 has 14 residues. After removal of 8 bases from V and 4 bases from J, the junction contained 11 bases not matched to a gene. Study-level points and caveats: Lesional scalp exceeded normal scalp in clonality, especially in alopecia totalis/universalis. Tissue-resident alphabeta T cells belonging to normal skin likewise get sequenced within scalp specimens. Among patients, TCR sharing was less clear than in mice, a difference possibly due in part to HLA diversity in the patient population.

Sequenced material: NKG2D-low CD8+ T cells sorted from blood. The J gene is TRBJ2-7, the V gene TRBV7-9; 7 nucleotides align to TRBD1. This TCR was sampled from a human donor with alopecia areata. The CDR3 here is CASPSPGQSYEQYF. CDR3 in DNA: TGTGCCAGCCCTAGCCCGGGACAGAGTTACGAGCAGTACTTC.